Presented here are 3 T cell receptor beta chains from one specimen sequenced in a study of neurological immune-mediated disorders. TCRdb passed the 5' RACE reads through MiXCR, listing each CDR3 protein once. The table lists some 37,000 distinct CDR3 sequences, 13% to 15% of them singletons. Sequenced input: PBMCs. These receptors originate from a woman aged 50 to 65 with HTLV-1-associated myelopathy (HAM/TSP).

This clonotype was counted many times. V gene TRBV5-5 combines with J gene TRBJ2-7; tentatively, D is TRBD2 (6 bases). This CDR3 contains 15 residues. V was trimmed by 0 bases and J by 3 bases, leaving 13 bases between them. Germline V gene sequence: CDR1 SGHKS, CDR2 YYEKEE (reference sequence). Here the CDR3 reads CASSLGAGSYYEQYV. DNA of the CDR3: TGTGCCAGCAGCTTGGGGGCCGGGAGCTACTACGAGCAGTACGTC.

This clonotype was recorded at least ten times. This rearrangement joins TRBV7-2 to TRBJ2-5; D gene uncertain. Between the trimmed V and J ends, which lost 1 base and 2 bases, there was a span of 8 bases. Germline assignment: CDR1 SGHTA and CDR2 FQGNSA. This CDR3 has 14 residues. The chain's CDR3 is CASSLGGLQETQYF. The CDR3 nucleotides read TGTGCCAGCAGCTTAGGCGGCCTACAAGAGACCCAGTACTTC.

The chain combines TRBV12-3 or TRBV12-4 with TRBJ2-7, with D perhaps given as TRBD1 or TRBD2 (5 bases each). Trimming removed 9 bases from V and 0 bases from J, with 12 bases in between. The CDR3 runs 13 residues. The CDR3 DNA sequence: TGTGCCAGTAGTCTCGGGACCTCCTACGAGCAGTACTTC. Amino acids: CASSLGTSYEQYF.